Listed below are T cell receptor beta chains from one sample, sequenced in a study of blood T cell repertoires in COVID-19. The repertoire was sequenced with immunoSEQ multiplex PCR; TCRdb's copy has only in-frame clones and lacks some. The sample consists of 110,000 or so clones, about 75% of them appearing once. Sequencing was performed on peripheral blood. Source of these receptors: a woman between 65 and 79 years old with acute or convalescent COVID-19. CDR3s include the opening cysteine and the closing phenylalanine or tryptophan. Each record gives: V gene, clone size, J gene, D gene, CDR3 DNA, CDR3 protein. A D gene is named only where the DNA matches it firmly. A clone size is listed for some rows: how often the clone was seen (once, few, many), or a class if it is expanded.

>TRBV10-2|.|TRBJ2-5|TRBD2
TGCGCCAGCAGTGAGTCGACGCGGGGGTTACAAGAGACCCAGTACTTC
CASSESTRGLQETQYF
>TRBV11-2|.|TRBJ1-1|.
TGTGCCAGCAGCTTAGACTCAGGGTTGGGGATTTCGAACACTGAAGCTTTCTTT
CASSLDSGLGISNTEAFF
>TRBV19|.|TRBJ1-2|.
TGTGCCAGTAGCCCCCAAGCCGAGCTCTATGGCTACACCTTC
CASSPQAELYGYTF
>TRBV2|few|TRBJ1-1|.
TGTGCCAGCAGTCGGGAGGGAGACACTGAAGCTTTCTTT
CASSREGDTEAFF
>TRBV6-5|.|TRBJ1-6|.
TGTGCCACCCGTCGCGCCGATCACGATTCACCCCTCCACTTT
CATRRADHDSPLHF
>TRBV29-1|few|TRBJ2-5|.
TGCAGCGTGGCCCAAGAGACCCAGTACTTC
CSVAQETQYF
>TRBV7-8|.|TRBJ2-2|.
TGTGCCAGCAGCCCCCGACATACCGGGGAGCTGTTTTTT
CASSPRHTGELFF
>TRBV27|few|TRBJ1-5|TRBD1
TGTGCCAGCAGTCCCACCAGACAGGGTAATCAGCCCCAGCATTTT
CASSPTRQGNQPQHF
>TRBV19|.|TRBJ1-1|TRBD1
TGTGCCCCCGCAGGGGGAACGAACACTGAAGCTTTCTTT
CAPAGGTNTEAFF
>TRBV28|.|TRBJ2-5|.
TGTGCCAGCAGACTAGGTTGGGCGGAGACCCAGTACTTC
CASRLGWAETQYF
>TRBV12-5|.|TRBJ1-4|TRBD1
TGTGCTAGTGGACGGGACATAGGGACAGGGCAAGCAACTAATGAAAAACTGTTTTTT
CASGRDIGTGQATNEKLFF
>TRBV29-1|.|TRBJ1-6|TRBD1
TGCAGCGTCCAACAGGGGTCCTATAATTCACCCCTCCACTTT
CSVQQGSYNSPLHF
>TRBV3-1/TRBV3-2|once|TRBJ2-1|TRBD2
TGTGCCAGCAGCCAAGCGGGAGCGGGGGGGCGGAATGAGCAGTTCTTC
CASSQAGAGGRNEQFF
>TRBV6-5|many|TRBJ1-2|TRBD1
TGTGCCAGCAGTAGAGGGACAGGGGATGGCTACACCTTC
CASSRGTGDGYTF
>TRBV3-1/TRBV3-2|.|TRBJ2-5|TRBD1
TGTGCCAGCAGCCAAGGAGCGGGACAGGGATTCCAAGAGACCCAGTACTTC
CASSQGAGQGFQETQYF
>TRBV6-5|.|TRBJ1-1|.
TGTGCCAGCACTTACGGGGGGGGCACTGAAGCTTTCTTT
CASTYGGGTEAFF
>TRBV27|few|TRBJ2-5|TRBD2
TGTGCCAGCAGCATGAGGACTAGCGGAGAGACCCAGTACTTC
CASSMRTSGETQYF
>TRBV6-5|.|TRBJ1-1|TRBD1
TGTGCCAGCAGTCACCAGGACAGGGTTGGAGCTGAAGCTTTCTTT
CASSHQDRVGAEAFF
>TRBV5-5|.|TRBJ2-7|.
TGTGCCAGCAGCTTCCTAGGTCCTTCGGACGAGCAGTACTTC
CASSFLGPSDEQYF
>TRBV19|.|TRBJ2-1|TRBD2
TGTGCCAGTAGTACCTCCCTCGCGGGGGGCGGAAATGAGCAGTTCTTC
CASSTSLAGGGNEQFF
>TRBV6-5|.|TRBJ2-7|.
TGTGCCAGCACCCTTGGTCCGGGGTACGACGAGCAGTACTTC
CASTLGPGYDEQYF
>TRBV25-1|.|TRBJ2-5|.
TGTGCCAGCAGTTTGGGGGCTGAGACCCAGTACTTC
CASSLGAETQYF
>TRBV5-1|.|TRBJ2-1|TRBD1
TGCGCCAGCAGCTTCGTGGGACAGGTTGGCAATGAGCAGTTCTTC
CASSFVGQVGNEQFF